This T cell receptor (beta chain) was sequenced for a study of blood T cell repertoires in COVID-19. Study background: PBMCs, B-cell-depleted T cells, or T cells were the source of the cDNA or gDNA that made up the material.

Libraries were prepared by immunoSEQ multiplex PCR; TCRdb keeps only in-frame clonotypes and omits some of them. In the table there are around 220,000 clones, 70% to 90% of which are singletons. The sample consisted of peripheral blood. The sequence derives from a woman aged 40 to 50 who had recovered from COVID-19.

The CDR3 nucleotides are TGTGCCAGCTCACCACCAGGCAGGTACCAAGAGACCCAGTACTTC. As protein: CASSPPGRYQETQYF. The chain is built from TRBV18 and TRBJ2-5; D is unresolved. V was shortened by 0 bases and J by 0 bases, with 8 bases between the two germline ends. Germline V lookup: CDR1 KGHSH, CDR2 LQKENI. The CDR3 loop spans 15 amino acids.